The T cell receptor beta chain under discussion was sequenced for a study of blood T cell repertoires in COVID-19. On the study more broadly: COVID-19 samples, acute and convalescent, were from the United States, Italy and Spain. Nucleic acid was either cDNA or gDNA, and it came from T cells, B-cell-depleted T cells, or PBMCs.

As originally analysed: It was from reference gene primer amplification that nucleated cell counts were estimated. Assay: immunoSEQ multiplex PCR; the TCRdb copy retains only in-frame clones and omits some. The V and J calls and clone size are taken from that table; D and trimming were inferred from the DNA. The sample has approximately 46,000 clones; 80% to 90% are singletons. This CDR3 has 15 amino acids. Germline CDR1 is MNHEY and CDR2 is SVGEGT. V was clipped by 6 bases and J by 5 bases, with 14 bases between them. The TCR was taken from a woman aged 65 to 85 in a cohort sampled during active COVID-19. The sample comprised peripheral blood. The rearrangement links TRBV6-2 or TRBV6-3 to TRBJ1-6; D is possibly TRBD1 (6 bases). This CDR3 is CASSGWDTDNSPLHF. CDR3 nucleotides: TGTGCCAGCAGCGGATGGGACACCGATAATTCACCCCTCCACTTT.